This T cell receptor beta chain was found in a study of cytomegalovirus exposure and HLA in healthy donors. Study-level background: The same platform used for the 650 to 700 first-cohort repertoires was also used for the 95 to 150 validation repertoires, as a later analysis reported. Findings and limits, study-wide: The authors enumerated around 150 TCR beta chains as linked to cytomegalovirus.

Profiled with immunoSEQ multiplex PCR; TCRdb holds only in-frame clones, not every one. This table has tens of thousands of clones, 90% to 95% appearing once. Note on this clone: Antigen: not known.

Separate from the approximately 650-subject first cohort, the roughly 120-subject validation cohort was the one that the donors belonged to. This CDR3 contains 14 residues. The germline gives CDR1 MNHNS, CDR2 SASEGT. The ends were cut back, 1 base at V and 9 bases at J, with 15 bases in the middle. This rearrangement joins TRBV6-1 to TRBJ1-2; D not resolved. The clonotype originates from a woman in her twenties or thirties in good health and CMV-seronegative. Material: PBMCs. As DNA, the CDR3 is TGTGCCAGCAGTGAAGGGGGTCAGCGGTATCGCTACACCTTC. Translated: CASSEGGQRYRYTF.